The rows below give T cell receptor beta chains drawn from one sample of a study of CD8+CD57+ T cells in acquired aplastic anemia. MiXCR, run by TCRdb on the reads, gives a single entry per CDR3 protein. This sample has some 170,000 distinct CDR3 sequences, with about two thirds found just once. The sequencing input was sorted CD4+, CD8+, or CD8+CD57+ T cells (not recorded which) from PBMCs. The receptors were sampled from a human donor with aplastic anemia. Each CDR3 is given with its conserved first and last residue. D genes are given only for firm matches. Size is omitted from some rows. Given values are once, few, many or a class for expanded clones.

abundance	v_gene	j_gene	d_gene	CDR3aa	CDR3nt
NA	TRBV13	TRBJ1-2	NA	CASSNGGYGYTF	TGTGCCAGCAGTAACGGTGGTTATGGCTACACCTTC
few	TRBV7-6	TRBJ1-6	NA	CASSRGLNSPLHF	TGTGCCAGCAGCCGGGGACTTAATTCACCCCTCCACTTT
NA	TRBV19	TRBJ2-1	TRBD2	CASSRTSVKSSYNEQFF	TGTGCCAGTAGTAGGACTAGCGTAAAGAGCTCCTACAATGAGCAGTTCTTC
NA	TRBV19	TRBJ1-2	NA	CASSIDRGVSDGYTF	TGTGCCAGTAGTATAGATCGGGGGGTCTCGGATGGCTACACCTTC
NA	TRBV5-8	TRBJ1-6	TRBD1	CASSATGTGFSPLHF	TGTGCCAGCAGCGCGACCGGGACAGGTTTCTCACCCCTCCACTTT
once	TRBV5-1	TRBJ2-2	NA	CASSLSFGELFF	TGTGCCAGCAGCTTAAGTTTCGGGGAGCTGTTTTTT
NA	TRBV4-1	TRBJ2-7	NA	CASSHATGGEQYF	TGCGCCAGCAGCCATGCCACAGGAGGCGAGCAGTACTTC
NA	TRBV12-3/TRBV12-4	TRBJ1-1	NA	CASSPSDTEAFF	TGTGCCAGCAGCCCTAGCGACACTGAAGCTTTCTTT
NA	TRBV20-1	TRBJ1-1	NA	CSARDLQMNTEAFF	TGCAGTGCTAGAGATCTGCAGATGAACACTGAAGCTTTCTTT
few	TRBV24-1	TRBJ2-5	NA	CATSDLGAGASLETQYF	TGTGCCACCAGTGATTTGGGGGCAGGCGCCTCTCTGGAGACCCAGTACTTC
few	TRBV7-2	TRBJ2-5	NA	CASSLGHSWGGRRETQYF	TGTGCCAGCAGCTTAGGGCATAGTTGGGGCGGACGTCGGGAGACCCAGTACTTC
NA	TRBV7-3	TRBJ2-3	TRBD2	CASSQGTSGTDTQYF	TGTGCCAGCAGCCAAGGGACTAGCGGCACAGATACGCAGTATTTT
once	TRBV5-6	TRBJ1-1	NA	CASSLLKTEAFF	TGTGCCAGCAGCTTGCTCAAGACTGAAGCTTTCTTT
once	TRBV9	TRBJ1-6	NA	CASSVGWASNSPLHF	TGTGCCAGCAGCGTAGGATGGGCCTCCAATTCACCCCTCCACTTT
NA	TRBV11-2	TRBJ2-5	NA	CASSLQGTETQYF	TGTGCCAGCAGCTTACAGGGGACGGAGACCCAGTACTTC
NA	TRBV16	TRBJ1-1	TRBD1	CASIIDRGTEAFF	TGTGCCAGCATCATCGACAGGGGCACTGAAGCTTTCTTT
NA	TRBV28	TRBJ2-5	TRBD2	CASSLPSGWTSGGTPQETQYF	TGTGCCAGCAGCCTACCTTCGGGGTGGACTAGCGGGGGGACACCTCAAGAGACCCAGTACTTC
NA	TRBV4-2	TRBJ1-3	TRBD1	CASSPDRAPGNTIYF	TGTGCCAGCAGCCCCGACAGGGCCCCTGGAAACACCATATATTTT
NA	TRBV5-6	TRBJ2-1	NA	CASSLFPQEEDEQFF	TGTGCCAGCAGCTTATTCCCCCAGGAGGAGGACGAGCAGTTCTTC
NA	TRBV7-3	TRBJ2-7	NA	CASGPTGTSEQYF	TGTGCCAGCGGGCCTACAGGCACCTCCGAGCAGTACTTC
NA	TRBV20-1	TRBJ2-1	TRBD2	CSAARTSGREDEQFF	TGCAGTGCTGCCCGGACTAGCGGGAGAGAGGATGAGCAGTTCTTC
once	TRBV25-1	TRBJ2-7	NA	CASSDKQVWSYEQYF	TGTGCCAGCAGTGATAAGCAGGTTTGGTCCTACGAGCAGTACTTC
NA	TRBV5-5	TRBJ1-1	TRBD1	CASSQEGQGASTEAFF	TGCGCCAGCAGCCAGGAGGGACAGGGGGCGAGCACTGAAGCTTTCTTT